These 31 T cell receptor beta chains were sequenced from one sample in a study of cytomegalovirus exposure and HLA in healthy donors. The PCR used 60 Vbeta and 13 Jbeta primers. The assay was immunoSEQ multiplex PCR, and TCRdb's table has in-frame clones only and misses some. Among 200,000 to 250,000 clones listed, 77% were seen once. Sequencing was carried out using PBMCs. The receptors originated from a woman aged 60 to 75 in good health and CMV-seropositive.

A note on this clone: Other DNA sequences within the sample encode an identical CDR3. The V and J genes are TRBV5-1 and TRBJ2-1, with 8 positions matching TRBD2. The CDR3 length is 15 residues. V was clipped by 5 bases and J by 9 bases; unmatched bases: 13. The germline gives CDR1 SGHRS, CDR2 YFSETQ. The CDR3 loop reads CASSRILAEGGEQFF. The CDR3 bases are TGCGCCAGCAGTCGTATACTAGCGGAGGGGGGTGAGCAGTTCTTC.

This clone was counted a few times. The rearrangement links TRBV13 to TRBJ2-6; maybe TRBD2 (5 bases). Deletions cut 8 bases from V and 0 bases from J, with 11 bases between. CDR1 and CDR2 (germline): PRHDT, FYEKMQ (reference sequence). The CDR3 extends over 15 amino acids. The DNA of the CDR3 is TGTGCCAGCGGGAGAGGGAGCTCTGGGGCCAACGTCCTGACTTTC. It is translated as CASGRGSSGANVLTF.

A single count supports this clone. The chain uses TRBV10-3 and TRBJ1-1; D remains ambiguous. The germline V and J ends were trimmed by 6 bases and 0 bases, with 17 bases remaining between them. Germline V gives CDR1 ENHRY, CDR2 SYGVKD. The length of the CDR3 is 16 residues. The CDR3 DNA reads TGTGCCATCAGGCCCACAGAGGAGGTCATGAACACTGAAGCTTTCTTT. Encoded protein: CAIRPTEEVMNTEAFF.

The chain has TRBV30 and TRBJ2-3, with D tentatively TRBD2 (5 bases). The germline V and J ends were trimmed by 0 bases and 0 bases, with 10 bases remaining between them. The CDR3 covers 15 residues. Germline CDR1 GTSNPN, CDR2 SVGIG (reference sequence). The DNA for the CDR3 is TGTGCCTGGAGTGTTAATACGGGAAGCACAGATACGCAGTATTTT. Protein: CAWSVNTGSTDTQYF.

This chain joins TRBV7-2 and TRBJ2-1, with 13 bases lining up with TRBD2. Germline loops: CDR1 SGHTA, CDR2 FQGNSA. Trimming took 4 bases from V and 9 from J; bases not matched to a gene: 12. The CDR3 consists of 17 residues. The CDR3, as DNA: TGTGCCAGCAGCTCTCTAAGGGGACTAGCGGGGTCAAGTGAGCAGTTCTTC. Translating it yields CASSSLRGLAGSSEQFF.

The chain has TRBV10-3 and TRBJ2-3; TRBD2 agrees at 7 bases. V lost 6 bases, J lost 3 bases, and 0 bases stayed unmatched. CDR3 size: 12 residues. Germline V lookup: CDR1 ENHRY, CDR2 SYGVKD. The CDR3 DNA sequence: TGTGCCATCAGGCGGGGGACAGATACGCAGTATTTT. The encoded protein is CAIRRGTDTQYF.

The chain is built from TRBV5-1 and TRBJ1-4, with D unclear. Germline assignment: CDR1 SGHRS and CDR2 YFSETQ. The CDR3 contains 16 residues. V dropped 0 bases and J dropped 7 bases, with 16 bases sitting between them. CDR3 bases: TGCGCCAGCAGCTTGGAATGGGGAGGTGGAGGTGAAAAACTGTTTTTT. Its protein product is CASSLEWGGGGEKLFF. Supplemented by reference TRBV5-1 and TRBJ1-4, the full variable domain reads KAGVTQTPRYLIKTRGQQVTLSCSPISGHRSVSWYQQTPGQGLQFLFEYFSETQRNKGNFPGRFSGRQFSNSRSEMNVSTLELGDSALYLCASSLEWGGGGEKLFFGSGTQLSVL.

The CDR3 nucleotides are TGTGCCAGTAGTATCCCAGGGGACCGCCAAGAGACCCAGTACTTC. This sequence encodes CASSIPGDRQETQYF. The chain recombines TRBV19 with TRBJ2-5, with D possibly being TRBD1 (6 bases). CDR1 and CDR2 (germline): LNHDA, SQIVND (reference sequence). V lost 3 bases, J lost 1 base, and 12 bases lay in between. This CDR3 is built from 15 residues. The whole variable domain, filled in from reference TRBV19 and TRBJ2-5, reads DGGITQSPKYLFRKEGQNVTLSCEQNLNHDAMYWYRQDPGQGLRLIYYSQIVNDFQKGDIAEGYSVSREKKESFPLTVTSAQKNPTAFYLCASSIPGDRQETQYFGPGTRLLVL.

CDR3 region: CASSPGQNSYEQYF. In nucleotides, the CDR3 is TGTGCCAGCAGCCCGGGACAGAACTCCTACGAGCAGTACTTC. V usage is TRBV7-6 and J usage is TRBJ2-7; 7 nucleotides match TRBD1. V shed 5 bases and J 0 bases; nucleotides not matched to a gene: 4. Germline assignment: CDR1 SGHVS and CDR2 FNYEAQ. CDR3 length: 14 residues.

J is TRBJ2-5 and V is TRBV5-1; D not certain. The germline V gene has CDR1 SGHRS and CDR2 YFSETQ. The V gene lost 7 bases and the J gene lost 5 bases, with 15 bases spanning the gap. The CDR3 totals 13 residues. DNA for the CDR3: TGCGCCAGCGGAGAAATCGGTGTTGAGACCCAGTACTTC. It yields the protein CASGEIGVETQYF.

This clone showed up just a few times. The CDR3 coding sequence is TGTGCCAGCAGATCGGGACTAGCGGGAGTCGGTGAGCAGTTCTTC. Protein: CASRSGLAGVGEQFF. This rearrangement joins TRBV25-1 to TRBJ2-1; the match to TRBD2 covers 14 bases. CDR3 length equals 15 residues. V shed 6 bases and J 9 bases; nucleotides not matched to a gene: 7. Germline assignment: CDR1 MGHDK and CDR2 SYGVNS.

The chain combines TRBV5-1 with TRBJ2-3, with 9 bases identical to TRBD2. CDR1 is SGHRS and CDR2 is YFSETQ in the germline V gene. V dropped 5 bases and J dropped 1; count of bases not matched to a gene: 5. The CDR3 runs to 15 residues. The CDR3 nucleotides are TGCGCCAGCAGTGCGGGGGGGACGGGCACAGATACGCAGTATTTT. Translation gives CASSAGGTGTDTQYF.

The gene calls are TRBV10-1 and TRBJ1-3, with D perhaps TRBD1 (5 bases). This CDR3 has 15 residues. With 2 bases removed from V and 0 bases from J, the gap between germline ends came to 8 bases. From germline, CDR1 is WNHNN and CDR2 SYGVQD (reference sequence). CDR3 sequence reads: CASSEGGTSGNTIYF. The CDR3 coding sequence is TGCGCCAGCAGTGAGGGGGGGACCTCTGGAAACACCATATATTTT.

This rearrangement joins TRBV5-1 to TRBJ2-7; TRBD2 matches at 8 bases. This CDR3 spans 14 amino acids. From germline, CDR1 is SGHRS and CDR2 YFSETQ. V lost 2 bases and J lost 3; bases outside the gene matches: 4. The CDR3 region is CASSFNSGDYEQYF. CDR3 DNA sequence: TGCGCCAGCAGCTTTAATAGCGGGGACTACGAGCAGTACTTC.

This chain links TRBV9 with TRBJ1-2; unclear D gene. The CDR3 covers 15 residues. Trimming cost V 4 bases and J 8 bases, with 21 bases left between them. Germline CDR1 SGDLS, CDR2 YYNGEE. The CDR3 region is CASSQEERGLKGYTF. The CDR3 DNA sequence: TGTGCCAGCAGCCAGGAGGAGAGAGGCCTCAAAGGCTACACCTTC.

The chain links TRBV7-8 to TRBJ2-3; D is undetermined. Germline V lookup: CDR1 SGHVS, CDR2 FQNEAQ. V lost 2 bases and J 2 bases, leaving 11 bases between the germline ends. CDR3 length equals 15 residues. The CDR3 spells CASSLPPRPTDTQYF. The CDR3 nucleotides are TGTGCCAGCAGCTTACCTCCGCGGCCCACAGATACGCAGTATTTT.

This rearrangement joins TRBV12-5 to TRBJ2-5; D is possibly TRBD2 (6 bases). The last part of the DNA fits TRBJ2-7 better; the J call may be wrong. This CDR3 comprises 13 residues. Germline CDR1 and CDR2: LGHNT and FRNRAP. The CDR3 region is CASGLWEVHEQYF. Written as DNA, the CDR3 is TGTGCTAGTGGTTTGTGGGAGGTCCACGAGCAGTACTTC.

This chain connects TRBV18 to TRBJ1-3; D is unresolved. The CDR3 is 17 amino acids. Trimming shortened V by 3 bases and J by 4 bases, and 19 bases separated the two germline ends. Germline loops: CDR1 KGHSH, CDR2 LQKENI. The CDR3 DNA sequence: TGTGCCAGCTCACCGAGCGGTGCCATCGGACCCGGAAACACCATATATTTT. Encoded protein: CASSPSGAIGPGNTIYF.

The gene calls are TRBV6-1 and TRBJ2-5; D perhaps matches TRBD2 (7 bases). There are 11 residues in the CDR3. Deletions cut 8 bases from V and 5 bases from J, with 9 bases between. The germline V gene has CDR1 MNHNS and CDR2 SASEGT. The CDR3, as DNA: TGTGCCAGCTGCGGGGGCGAGACCCAGTACTTC. Its protein is CASCGGETQYF.

This chain joins TRBV5-1 and TRBJ2-1, with 9 nucleotides matching TRBD1. The length of the CDR3 is 15 residues. CDR1 is SGHRS and CDR2 is YFSETQ in the germline V gene. After removal of 4 bases from V and 5 bases from J, the junction contained 7 bases not matched to a gene. The CDR3 spells CASSPPGTGNNEQFF. As DNA, the CDR3 is TGCGCCAGCAGCCCCCCAGGGACAGGGAACAATGAGCAGTTCTTC.

V usage is TRBV7-6 and J usage is TRBJ1-2; D is unresolved. Germline V gene lookup returns CDR1 SGHVS and CDR2 FNYEAQ. Trimming removed 1 base at V and 2 bases at J, with 8 bases between. The CDR3 extends over 14 amino acids. The CDR3 spells CASSLGAGNYGYTF. CDR3 bases: TGTGCCAGCAGCTTAGGGGCGGGGAACTATGGCTACACCTTC.

There are a few counts of this clone. The rearrangement uses TRBV11-2 and TRBJ2-5; 9 bases fit TRBD2. The assigned J gene may be wrong: the sequence end matches TRBJ2-7 better. The CDR3 contains 14 residues. Germline values: CDR1 SGHAT, CDR2 FQNNGV. This CDR3 is CASSEGLAEYEQYF. The CDR3 nucleotides read TGTGCCAGCAGCGAGGGACTAGCTGAATACGAGCAGTACTTC.

The genes are TRBV6-1 and TRBJ2-3; possible D gene TRBD1, 6 bases. This CDR3 contains 15 residues. V lost 1 base to trimming and J lost 6 bases, with 14 bases between them. Per the germline V gene, CDR1 is MNHNS and CDR2 is SASEGT. CDR3 sequence: CASSEGGHSSDTQYF. DNA of the CDR3: TGTGCCAGCAGTGAAGGGGGACATAGCTCGGATACGCAGTATTTT.

This sequence joins TRBV5-1 and TRBJ2-7, with D possibly TRBD1 on 5 matching bases. The CDR3 extends over 14 amino acids. With 4 bases removed from V and 3 bases from J, the gap between germline ends came to 14 bases. The germline V gene has CDR1 SGHRS and CDR2 YFSETQ. CDR3: CASSPDMLLYEQYF. In DNA, the CDR3 is TGCGCCAGCAGCCCGGACATGCTGCTCTACGAGCAGTACTTC.

The V and J genes are TRBV5-1 and TRBJ2-5, with TRBD2 matching 8 bases. The last part of the DNA fits TRBJ2-7 better; the J call may be wrong. Germline-derived CDR1 and CDR2 are SGHRS and YFSETQ. The CDR3 is 13 amino acids. Here the CDR3 DNA reads TGCGCCAGCAGCCGGGGACTAGATTACGAGCAGTACTTC. It codes for CASSRGLDYEQYF.

The CDR3 is CSVTGTGWDEQYF. CDR3 coding DNA: TGCAGCGTCACCGGGACAGGGTGGGACGAGCAGTACTTC. The chain is built from TRBV29-1 and TRBJ2-5; 9 nucleotides agree with TRBD1. The end of the DNA is better explained by TRBJ2-7, so the J call may be wrong. Germline lookup yields CDR1 SQVTM and CDR2 ANQGSEA. This CDR3 spans 13 amino acids.

Details on this clone: Mismatch with germline at one junction end may stem from a read error. This chain connects TRBV30 to TRBJ1-1; 8 bases fit TRBD1. The CDR3 consists of 12 residues. From germline, CDR1 is GTSNPN and CDR2 SVGIG (reference sequence). CDR3 sequence: CARSQTQGGAFF. DNA for the CDR3: TGTGCCCGGAGCCAAACACAGGGGGGAGCTTTCTTT. The variable domain in full, with the rest retrieved from reference TRBV30 and TRBJ1-1, is SQTIHQWPATLVQPVGSPLSLECTVEGTSNPNLYWYRQAAGRGLQLLFYSVGIGQISSEVPQNLSASRPQDRQFILSSKKLLLSDSGFYLCARSQTQGGAFFGQGTRLTVV.

The CDR3 DNA follows: TGTGCCAGCTCACCTGGACTAGCGGGGGAGCAAGAGACCCAGTACTTC. It translates to CASSPGLAGEQETQYF. The genes are TRBV18 and TRBJ2-5; 13 bases map to TRBD2. This CDR3 spans 16 amino acids. The V gene end was trimmed by 3 bases and the J gene end by 2 bases; junction bases not matched to a gene: 3. Germline CDR1 KGHSH, CDR2 LQKENI.

This chain joins TRBV5-4 and TRBJ2-7; 8 bases line up with TRBD1. CDR1 is SGHNT, CDR2 YYREEE, per germline (reference sequence). The CDR3 has 14 residues. J gave up 5 bases and V 4 bases, and 8 bases lay outside the gene matches. The CDR3 sequence is CASSLQGVNNEQYF. The CDR3 DNA reads TGTGCCAGCAGCCTACAGGGGGTTAACAACGAGCAGTACTTC.

The rearrangement links TRBV7-9 to TRBJ2-1; TRBD2 aligns across 7 bases. J lost 13 bases, V lost 3 bases, and 3 bases had no gene match. The CDR3 is 11 residues long. In germline, CDR1 is SEHNR, CDR2 FQNEAQ (reference sequence). The CDR3 here is CASSLGGVQFF. The CDR3 DNA sequence: TGTGCCAGCAGCTTGGGGGGGGTTCAGTTCTTC.

This clone was detected once. This rearrangement joins TRBV7-9 to TRBJ2-7; TRBD1 matches at 10 bases. After removal of 7 bases from V and 5 bases from J, the junction contained 11 bases not matched to a gene. From germline, CDR1 is SEHNR and CDR2 FQNEAQ (reference sequence). The CDR3 runs 15 residues. The CDR3: CASTPRGQGGDEQYF. In nucleotides, the CDR3 is TGTGCCAGCACCCCACGAGGACAGGGGGGCGACGAGCAGTACTTC. The whole variable domain, filled in from reference TRBV7-9 and TRBJ2-7, reads DTGVSQNPRHKITKRGQNVTFRCDPISEHNRLYWYRQTLGQGPEFLTYFQNEAQLEKSRLLSDRFSAERPKGSFSTLEIQRTEQGDSAMYLCASTPRGQGGDEQYFGPGTRLTVT.